This T cell receptor beta chain was captured in a study of shared clonotypes between healthy human individuals (TCRdb year 2020). As for the study more broadly: The cohort comprised a couple of women and a few men aged 18 to 49 years. For each donor, CD4 naive and CD4 memory were each run on three plates, CD8 naive on two plates, and CD8 memory on one plate. To estimate repertoire size and how much clonotype sharing occurs between individuals, the study deeply sequenced the blood TCR repertoires of five healthy adults. Libraries were prepared and TCR repertoires were sequenced by different laboratories using diverse techniques, in order to increase sequencing depth and limit assay-specific biases. Between about 0.9 and 10 billion PBMCs per donor were obtained by leukapheresis.

Including the terminal cysteine and phenylalanine, the CDR3 comprises 13 residues. Solely the CDR3 DNA is kept, with 39 bases framed from the first base. Looking up the germline V gene yields CDR1 SGHTS and CDR2 YDEGEE. The V end loses 0 bases and the J end loses 5 bases, and a stretch of 8 bases separates them. The paper as a whole reports these results and caveats: Only blood was sampled, and tissue TCR repertoires likely differ from those in blood. Compared with non-shared clonotypes, the clonotypes found in all four sorted-subset donors had higher generation probabilities. Across a handful of donors, around 5% of naive CD4, around 3.5% of naive CD8, about 2.3% of memory CD4, and under 0.45% of memory CD8 clonotypes were shared. Based on pairwise subsampling, the degree of clonotype sharing among donors was expected to be affected by sequencing depth. Because the study included a small number of donors, the genetic and exposure-history diversity represented was limited. Even with the large sequencing depth, rarefaction of the sorted-subset datasets indicated that sequencing was incomplete. Larger estimated clonotype richness was generally found for naive subsets than for memory subsets.

Regarding this clone: The antigen this receptor binds is unknown. The record has no base qualities; no much larger clone is one base away.

Donors were healthy HIV-negative adults with no recently reported acute infections or vaccinations. Every donor was a Caucasian adult residing in Nashville, Tennessee, USA. CD4+ T cells were enriched by magnetic negative selection; naive cells were then positively selected on CD45RA, and the negative fraction formed the memory subset. After blood collection by leukapheresis, PBMCs were isolated using Ficoll-Histopaque density gradient centrifugation and then cryopreserved in the vapor phase of liquid nitrogen. Analytical flow cytometry was used to check the purity and quantity of each magnetically sorted T cell population. Each sorted fraction had its genomic DNA isolated and then quantified by UV absorbance on a Nanodrop 2000c. Using the deep immunoSEQ assay, multiplex PCR amplified TCR CDR3 regions from genomic DNA. Extracted genomic DNA from each cell subset was spread evenly across all wells of several immunoSEQ 96-well plates, with each plate serving as a replicate. Each replicate PCR for sorted subsets received 200 ng genomic DNA, equal to about 30,000 T cell genomes. The purified libraries were quantified using a Qubit 3.0 fluorometer, sized with a Bioanalyzer 2100, and then quantified again using the KAPA Library Quantification kit. A separate single-read 150-cycle Illumina NextSeq 550 flow cell was used to sequence each immunoSEQ 96-well plate. As for how the authors treated the data: Because only junctional sequences without quality scores were contained in the immunoSEQ output, filtering matching that applied to full-length reads could not be performed. Sequences were annotated with PyIR, a Python wrapper for IgBLAST v1.9, and V/J genes and CDR3 were assigned using IMGT germline references. Reads with weak V/J assignments (E-value above 1e-6), missing CDR3, stop codons, out-of-frame junctions, or ambiguous translated residues were removed. V3J clonotypes were defined as sequences sharing the same inferred V gene, J gene, and CDR3 amino acid sequence. The percentage overlap between two repertoires was calculated by dividing the number of shared unique clonotypes by the size of the smaller repertoire. Repertoire richness was assessed with RTK rarefaction, the Chao1 estimator, and Recon v2.1 estimates of unobserved clonotypes. Generation probabilities were computed with OLGA for all TCRbeta clonotypes obtained by the gDNA method from several donors. TCRdb took over this immuneACCESS table, retaining in-frame rearrangements with V and J assigned. Such tables are incomplete; in checked studies, under half of the missing clones stem from an unresolved V gene, and the remainder is unexplained. V, J and clone size are taken as reported in that table, and D and trimming were inferred from the DNA itself. Within this sample are about 2.4 million clones, with around nine tenths of them counted one time only. The leading ten clones occupy more than 0.12% of the sample.

This TCR came from a man between 18 and 29 years old in good health. The sample taken for sequencing was naive CD4+ T cells sorted from blood. The cell subset or site label, as the study defines it: CD45RA+ positively selected. The receptor chain draws on TRBV5-8 and TRBJ1-2; TRBD1 is possibly the D segment (5 matching bases). In nucleotide form, the sequence is TGTGCCAGCAGCTTGGGCAGGGAATATGGCTACACCTTC. This sequence encodes CASSLGREYGYTF. Supplemented by the reference TRBV5-8 and TRBJ1-2 proteins around the CDR3, the complete variable domain is EAGVTQSPTHLIKTRGQQATLRCSPISGHTSVYWYQQALGLGLQFLLWYDEGEERNRGNFPPRFSGRQFPNYSSELNVNALELEDSALYLCASSLGREYGYTFGSGTRLTVV.